This T cell receptor beta chain was retrieved from a study of blood T cell repertoires in COVID-19 (dated by TCRdb to 2020 to 2022). At the level of the whole study: Samples covering the acute and convalescent phases of COVID-19 were provided by collaborators in the United States, Italy and Spain. Samples came from the ongoing ImmuneRACE study (first 160 participants) plus 1,254 subjects from 6 global collaborators. The material from the prospective study consisted of cDNA or gDNA derived from T cells, B-cell-depleted T cells, or PBMCs. The sample metadata nearly always contained a de-identified subject ID, COVID-19 status, age in years and sex. The repertoires were released in a freely available public database intended as a resource for research on the immune response to SARS-CoV-2. Where available, HLA class I and class II types were taken from metadata supplied by the sample provider and were not determined by assay-based typing. Deeply sampled blood TCRbeta repertoires from subjects exposed to, actively infected with, or recovered from COVID-19 were included in the dataset. Overall results and qualifications from the work: Clinical and demographic metadata were provided uncurated, with the amount varying by source and participant.

Whole blood was collected in K2EDTA tubes by collaborating institutions according to the institutions' own protocols. For TCRbeta analysis, collaborators shipped samples as frozen whole blood, isolated PBMCs, or DNA extracted from either of those sample types. The CDR3 numbers 18 residues from cysteine through phenylalanine. Of all the DNA, just the CDR3 is kept, 54 bases in frame from base 1. For this chain, trimming is 6 bases at the V end and 1 base at the J end, and the number of junction bases without a gene match is 14. Looking up the germline V gene yields CDR1 KGHSH and CDR2 LQKENI. The immunoSEQ Assay, a bias-controlled multiplex PCR, was used to amplify TCRbeta CDR3 regions from genomic DNA. The authors' pipeline ran thus. The number of nucleated cells in each sample was estimated from the amplification of reference gene primers within the assay. Sequence reads were collapsed and filtered to measure the absolute abundance of every unique TCRbeta CDR3 rearrangement. For each sample, productive Simpson clonality was calculated as the square root of Simpson's diversity index over productive rearrangements. In its TCRdb copy, this immuneACCESS table keeps in-frame sequences only and misses some clones. Where compared with another copy, unresolved V genes explain less than half of these, and the others have no known cause. V, J and clone size reflect that table, while D and trimming were determined from the DNA. The sample table records some 110,000 clones; 81% of these occur just once. Roughly a tenth of the sample belongs to the ten largest clones.

A word on this clone: Its antigen is not yet known. Qualities for individual bases were not recorded, and no much larger clone is one base off.

Material for sequencing was peripheral blood. This receptor was taken from a woman between 65 and 79 years old with acute or convalescent COVID-19. The sequence links TRBV18 to TRBJ2-5; 10 central nucleotides agree with TRBD2. Here is the DNA: TGTGCCAGCTCCCAGACCGGGACTAGCGTTGGGGGCCAAGAGACCCAGTACTTC. This sequence encodes CASSQTGTSVGGQETQYF.